This T cell receptor (beta chain) was sequenced during a study of PD-1 blockade in classical Hodgkin lymphoma. The sample holds a few counts of this clone. This sample's time point: cycle 4 day 1 (C4D1), after five to seven weeks of nivolumab. Relapse after autologous stem cell transplantation occurred in every patient, and brentuximab vedotin exposure varied. This table comes from immunoSEQ multiplex PCR, and its TCRdb copy is limited to in-frame clones, with some not included. Counted here are under 80,000 clones, roughly nine tenths occurring once; the ten biggest clones make up about 8.1%. The sequencing used peripheral blood mononuclear cells (PBMCs), collected before the fourth cycle of nivolumab. The sequence was obtained from a human donor with classical Hodgkin lymphoma.

CDR3 amino acids: CASSLTESSYNEQFF. CDR3 DNA sequence: TGTGCCAGCAGCCTTACTGAAAGCTCCTACAATGAGCAGTTCTTC. The genes are TRBV6-4 and TRBJ2-1, with unresolved D. The CDR3 contains 15 residues. V dropped 6 bases and J dropped 0 bases, with 12 bases sitting between them. The germline V gene encodes CDR1 MRHNA and CDR2 SNTAGT.